This T cell receptor beta chain was identified in a study of T-cell memory formation after mild COVID-19. As for this clonotype: Its target is not known.

Whole-study findings and limits: Contracting clones, day 15 to 85, had balanced CD4/CD8, and later expanders favored CD4+. Clones which contracted sat mainly in CM and EM if CD4+, and in EMRA if CD8+.

The CDR3 consists of 14 residues. Trimming cost V 8 bases and J 1 base; bases outside gene matches: 7. Germline V gene sequence: CDR1 MNHNS, CDR2 SASEGT. Each CDR3 protein gets one entry after TCRdb re-called the 5' RACE reads with MiXCR. The table includes about 200,000 distinct CDR3 sequences, around 9.5% detected once. The source material was PBMCs or a T cell subset sorted from them (not recorded which). The source of this sequence is a man younger than 35 who had mild COVID-19 (a few samples of this study predate the infection). Cell type and time point are not known. The J gene is TRBJ2-5, the V gene TRBV6-1; 7 nucleotides line up with TRBD1. CDR3 DNA: TGTGCCAGCCGGTCCCGGGACAGCCAAGAGACCCAGTACTTC. Its translation is CASRSRDSQETQYF.